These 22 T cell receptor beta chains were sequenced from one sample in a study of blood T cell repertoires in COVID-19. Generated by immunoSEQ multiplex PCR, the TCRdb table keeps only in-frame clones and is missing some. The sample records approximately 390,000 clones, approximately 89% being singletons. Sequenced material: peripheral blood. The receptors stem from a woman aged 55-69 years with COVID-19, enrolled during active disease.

CDR3 loop: CASSLGTDRLYSNQPQHF. CDR3 bases: TGTGCCAGCAGTTTGGGGACAGACCGCCTATATAGCAATCAGCCCCAGCATTTT. This chain joins TRBV28 and TRBJ1-5, with 7 positions matching TRBD1. Trimming at V came to 3 bases and at J to 0 bases, leaving 11 bases not matched to a gene. The CDR3 extends over 18 amino acids. Germline V CDR1 and CDR2: MDHEN, SYDVKM.

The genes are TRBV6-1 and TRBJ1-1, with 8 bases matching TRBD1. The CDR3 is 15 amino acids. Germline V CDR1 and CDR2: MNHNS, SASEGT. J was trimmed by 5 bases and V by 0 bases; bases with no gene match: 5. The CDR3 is CASSEAAGGKTEAFF. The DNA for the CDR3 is TGTGCCAGCAGTGAAGCGGCAGGGGGCAAGACTGAAGCTTTCTTT.

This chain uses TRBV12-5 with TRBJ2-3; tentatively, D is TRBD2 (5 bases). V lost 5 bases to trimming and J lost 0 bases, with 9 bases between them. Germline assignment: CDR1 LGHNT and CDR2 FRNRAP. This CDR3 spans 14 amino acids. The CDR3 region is CASGPGFSTDTQYF. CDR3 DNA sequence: TGTGCTAGTGGTCCGGGGTTTAGCACAGATACGCAGTATTTT.

The CDR3 bases are TGTGCCAGCAGCTTACAGGGGCCTGATGGCTACACCTTC. Translation: CASSLQGPDGYTF. The gene calls are TRBV5-8 and TRBJ1-2, with 7 bases identical to TRBD1. Germline V gene sequence: CDR1 SGHTS, CDR2 YDEGEE. The CDR3 loop spans 13 amino acids. The ends lost 2 bases at V and 6 bases at J; junction bases unmatched: 4.

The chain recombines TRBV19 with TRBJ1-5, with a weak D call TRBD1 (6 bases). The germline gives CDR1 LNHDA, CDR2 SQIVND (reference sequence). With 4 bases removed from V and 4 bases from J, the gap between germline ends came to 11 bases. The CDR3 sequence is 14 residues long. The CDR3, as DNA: TGTGCCAGTAGTAAGGGGGTATCGAATCAGCCCCAGCATTTT. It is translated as CASSKGVSNQPQHF.

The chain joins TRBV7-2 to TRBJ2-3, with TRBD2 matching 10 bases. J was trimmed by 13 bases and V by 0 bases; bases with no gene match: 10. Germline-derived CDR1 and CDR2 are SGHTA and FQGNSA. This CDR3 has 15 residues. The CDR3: CASSLALASGGAEYF. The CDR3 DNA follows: TGTGCCAGCAGCTTAGCGCTGGCGAGCGGGGGGGCGGAGTATTTT.

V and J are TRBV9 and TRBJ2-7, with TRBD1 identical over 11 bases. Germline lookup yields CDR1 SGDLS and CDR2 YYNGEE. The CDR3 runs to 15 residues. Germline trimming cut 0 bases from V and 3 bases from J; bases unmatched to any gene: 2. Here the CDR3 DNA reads TGTGCCAGCAGCGTAGGGGACAGGGGGTTCTACGAGCAGTACTTC. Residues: CASSVGDRGFYEQYF. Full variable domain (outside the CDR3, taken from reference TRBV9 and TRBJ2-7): DSGVTQTPKHLITATGQRVTLRCSPRSGDLSVYWYQQSLDQGLQFLIQYYNGEERAKGNILERFSAQQFPDLHSELNLSSLELGDSALYFCASSVGDRGFYEQYFGPGTRLTVT.

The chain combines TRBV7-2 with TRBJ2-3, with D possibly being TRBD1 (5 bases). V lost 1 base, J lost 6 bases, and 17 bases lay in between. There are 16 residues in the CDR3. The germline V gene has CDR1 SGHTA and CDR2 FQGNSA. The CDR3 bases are TGTGCCAGCAGCTTAGGACCAGGGAACCCACAGGATACGCAGTATTTT. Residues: CASSLGPGNPQDTQYF. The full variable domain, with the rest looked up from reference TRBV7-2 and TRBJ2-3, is GAGVSQSPSNKVTEKGKDVELRCDPISGHTALYWYRQSLGQGLEFLIYFQGNSAPDKSGLPSDRFSAERTGGSVSTLTIQRTQQEDSAVYLCASSLGPGNPQDTQYFGPGTRLTVL.

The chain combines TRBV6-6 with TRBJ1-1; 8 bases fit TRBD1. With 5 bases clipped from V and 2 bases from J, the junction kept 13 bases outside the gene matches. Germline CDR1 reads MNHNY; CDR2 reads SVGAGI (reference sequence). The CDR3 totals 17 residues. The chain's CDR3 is CASSHTVPTGVNTEAFF. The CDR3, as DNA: TGTGCCAGCAGTCATACTGTCCCGACAGGGGTTAACACTGAAGCTTTCTTT.

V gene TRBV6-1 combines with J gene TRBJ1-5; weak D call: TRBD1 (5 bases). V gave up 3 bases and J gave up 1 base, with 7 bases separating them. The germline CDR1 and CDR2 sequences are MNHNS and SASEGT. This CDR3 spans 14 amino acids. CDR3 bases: TGTGCCAGCAGTGAGGGGGGGAGCAATCAGCCCCAGCATTTT. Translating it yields CASSEGGSNQPQHF.

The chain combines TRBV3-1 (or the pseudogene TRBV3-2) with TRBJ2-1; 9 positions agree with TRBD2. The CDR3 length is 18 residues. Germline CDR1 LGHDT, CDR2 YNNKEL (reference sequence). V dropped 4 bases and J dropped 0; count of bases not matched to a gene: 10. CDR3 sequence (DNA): TGTGCCAGCAGCCCTAAGATAGCGGGGGAACCCTCCTACAATGAGCAGTTCTTC. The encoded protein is CASSPKIAGEPSYNEQFF.

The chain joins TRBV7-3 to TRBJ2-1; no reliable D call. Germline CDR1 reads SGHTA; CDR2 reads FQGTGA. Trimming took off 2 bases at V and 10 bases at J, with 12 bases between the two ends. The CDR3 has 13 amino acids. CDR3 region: CASSLGLHTEQFF. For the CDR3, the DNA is TGTGCCAGCAGCTTAGGTTTACATACCGAGCAGTTCTTC.

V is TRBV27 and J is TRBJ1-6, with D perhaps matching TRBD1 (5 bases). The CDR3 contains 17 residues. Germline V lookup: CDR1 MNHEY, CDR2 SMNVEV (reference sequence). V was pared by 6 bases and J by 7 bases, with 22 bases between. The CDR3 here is CASRYRSGSPENSPLHF. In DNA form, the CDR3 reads TGTGCCAGCAGGTACAGGAGCGGGTCCCCGGAGAATTCACCCCTCCACTTT.

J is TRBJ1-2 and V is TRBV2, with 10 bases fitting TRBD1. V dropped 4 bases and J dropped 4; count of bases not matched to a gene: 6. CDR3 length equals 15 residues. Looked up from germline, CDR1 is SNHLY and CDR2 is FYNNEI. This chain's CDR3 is CASSAWTGGGYGYTF. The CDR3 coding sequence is TGTGCCAGCAGTGCCTGGACAGGGGGAGGCTATGGCTACACCTTC.

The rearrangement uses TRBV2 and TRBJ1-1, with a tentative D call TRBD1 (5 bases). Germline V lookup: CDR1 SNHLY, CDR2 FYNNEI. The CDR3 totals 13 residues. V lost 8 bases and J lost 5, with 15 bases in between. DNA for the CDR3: TGTGCCAGCTCAACCCGTGGGGGGACTGAAGCTTTCTTT. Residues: CASSTRGGTEAFF.

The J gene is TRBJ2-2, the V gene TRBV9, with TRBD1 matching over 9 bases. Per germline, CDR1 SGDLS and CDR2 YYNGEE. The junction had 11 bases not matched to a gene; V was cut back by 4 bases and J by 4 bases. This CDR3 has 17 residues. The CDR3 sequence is CASSPTLNRGLTGELFF. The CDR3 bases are TGTGCCAGCAGCCCAACGTTGAACAGGGGGCTCACCGGGGAGCTGTTTTTT.

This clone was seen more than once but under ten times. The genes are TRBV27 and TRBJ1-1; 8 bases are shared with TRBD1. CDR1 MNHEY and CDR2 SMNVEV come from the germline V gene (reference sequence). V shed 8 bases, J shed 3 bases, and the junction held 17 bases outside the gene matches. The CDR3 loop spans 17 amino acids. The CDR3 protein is CASSDRAVSIWDTEAFF. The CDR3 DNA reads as TGTGCCAGCTCGGACAGGGCCGTCTCGATATGGGACACTGAAGCTTTCTTT.

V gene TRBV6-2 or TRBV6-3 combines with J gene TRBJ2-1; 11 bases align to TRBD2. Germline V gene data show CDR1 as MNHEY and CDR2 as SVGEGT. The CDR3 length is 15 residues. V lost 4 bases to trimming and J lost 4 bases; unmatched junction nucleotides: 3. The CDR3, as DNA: TGTGCCAGCAGTTTAGGACTAGCGGGTTACAATGAGCAGTTCTTC. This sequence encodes CASSLGLAGYNEQFF.

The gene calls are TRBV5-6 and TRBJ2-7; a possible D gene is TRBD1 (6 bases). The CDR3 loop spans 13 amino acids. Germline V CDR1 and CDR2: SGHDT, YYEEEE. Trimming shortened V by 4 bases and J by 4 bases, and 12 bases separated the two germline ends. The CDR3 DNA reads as TGTGCCAGCAGCCACAGGGTTGGTTACGAGCAGTACTTC. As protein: CASSHRVGYEQYF.

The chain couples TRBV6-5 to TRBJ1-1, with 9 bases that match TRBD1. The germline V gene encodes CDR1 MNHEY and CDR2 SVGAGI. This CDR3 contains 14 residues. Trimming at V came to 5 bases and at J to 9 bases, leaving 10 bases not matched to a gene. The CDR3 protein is CASSKPGQGLQAFF. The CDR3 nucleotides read TGTGCCAGCAGTAAACCGGGACAGGGATTACAAGCTTTCTTT.

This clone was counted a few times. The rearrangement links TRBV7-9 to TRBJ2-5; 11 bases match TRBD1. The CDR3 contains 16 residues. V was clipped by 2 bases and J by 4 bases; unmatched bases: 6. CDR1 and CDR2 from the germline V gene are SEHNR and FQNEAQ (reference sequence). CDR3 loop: CASSLYGTGGIETQYF. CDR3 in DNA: TGTGCCAGCAGCTTATATGGGACAGGGGGGATAGAGACCCAGTACTTC.

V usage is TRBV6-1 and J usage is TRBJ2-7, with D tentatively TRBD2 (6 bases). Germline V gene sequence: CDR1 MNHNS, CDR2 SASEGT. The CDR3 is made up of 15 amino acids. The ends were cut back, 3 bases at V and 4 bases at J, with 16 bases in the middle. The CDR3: CASSDPGTGDYEQYF. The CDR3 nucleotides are TGTGCCAGCAGTGACCCCGGGACTGGGGATTACGAGCAGTACTTC.